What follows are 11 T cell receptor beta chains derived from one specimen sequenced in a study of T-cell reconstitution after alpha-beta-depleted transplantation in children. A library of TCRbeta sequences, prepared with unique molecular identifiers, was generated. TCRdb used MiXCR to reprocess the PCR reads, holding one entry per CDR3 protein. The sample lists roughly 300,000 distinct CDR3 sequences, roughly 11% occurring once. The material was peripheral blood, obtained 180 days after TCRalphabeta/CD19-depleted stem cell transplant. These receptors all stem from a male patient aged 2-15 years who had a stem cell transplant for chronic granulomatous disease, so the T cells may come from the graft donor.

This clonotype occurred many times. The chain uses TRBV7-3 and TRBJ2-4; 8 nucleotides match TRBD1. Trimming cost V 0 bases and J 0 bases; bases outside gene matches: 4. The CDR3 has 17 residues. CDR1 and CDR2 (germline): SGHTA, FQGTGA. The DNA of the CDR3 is TGTGCCAGCAGCTTAACCGGGACAGGACTAGCCAAAAACATTCAGTACTTC. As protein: CASSLTGTGLAKNIQYF.

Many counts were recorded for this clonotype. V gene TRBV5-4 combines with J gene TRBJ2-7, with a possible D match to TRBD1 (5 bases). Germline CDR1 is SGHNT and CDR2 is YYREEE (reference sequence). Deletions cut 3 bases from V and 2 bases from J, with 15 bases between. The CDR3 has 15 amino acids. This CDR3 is CASSSGLGLAYEQYF. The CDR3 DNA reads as TGTGCCAGCAGCTCAGGGTTGGGATTAGCCTACGAGCAGTACTTC.

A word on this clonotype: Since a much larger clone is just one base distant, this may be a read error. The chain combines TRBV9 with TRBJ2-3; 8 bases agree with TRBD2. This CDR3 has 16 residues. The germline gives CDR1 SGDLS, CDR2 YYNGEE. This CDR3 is CASSVEPGGSTDTKYF. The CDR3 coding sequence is TGTGCCAGCAGCGTAGAGCCGGGAGGGAGCACAGATACGAAGTATTTT.

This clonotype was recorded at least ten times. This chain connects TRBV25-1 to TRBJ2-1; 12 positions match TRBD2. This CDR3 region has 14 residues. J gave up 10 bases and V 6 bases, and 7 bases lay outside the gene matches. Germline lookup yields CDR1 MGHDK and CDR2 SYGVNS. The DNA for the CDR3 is TGTGCCAGCAGATCCGGGACTAGCGGGTACGAGCAGTTCTTC. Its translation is CASRSGTSGYEQFF.

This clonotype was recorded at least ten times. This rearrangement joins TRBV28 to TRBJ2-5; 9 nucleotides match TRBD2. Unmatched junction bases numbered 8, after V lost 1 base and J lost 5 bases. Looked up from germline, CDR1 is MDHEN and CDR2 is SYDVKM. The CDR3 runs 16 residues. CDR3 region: CASSLFGVAGAETQYF. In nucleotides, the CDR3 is TGTGCCAGCAGTTTATTTGGGGTAGCGGGAGCCGAGACCCAGTACTTC.

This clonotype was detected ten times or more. The DNA of the CDR3 is TGTGCCAGCAGCTCAAACCCCAGGGTGAAGGGTGAAAAACTGTTTTTT. It encodes CASSSNPRVKGEKLFF. The V and J genes are TRBV7-8 and TRBJ1-4; D may be TRBD1 (5 bases). The CDR3 loop spans 16 amino acids. The germline CDR1 and CDR2 sequences are SGHVS and FQNEAQ. Trimming cost V 4 bases and J 7 bases, with 19 bases left between them.

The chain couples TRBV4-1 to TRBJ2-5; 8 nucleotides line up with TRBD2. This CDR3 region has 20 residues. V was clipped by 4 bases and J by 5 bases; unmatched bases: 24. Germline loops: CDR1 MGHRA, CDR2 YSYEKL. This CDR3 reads CASSPLGVAGPKITIETQYF. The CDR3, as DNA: TGCGCCAGCAGCCCTCTGGGGGTAGCGGGACCTAAGATAACAATTGAGACCCAGTACTTC.

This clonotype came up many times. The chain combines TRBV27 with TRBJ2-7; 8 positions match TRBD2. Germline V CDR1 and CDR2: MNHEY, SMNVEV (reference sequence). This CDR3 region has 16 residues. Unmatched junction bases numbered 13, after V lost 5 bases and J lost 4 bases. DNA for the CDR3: TGTGCCAGCAGTCTGGTAGCGGGGTTCCTGGGGTACGAGCAGTACTTC. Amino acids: CASSLVAGFLGYEQYF.

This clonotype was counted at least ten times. Here the CDR3 reads CASSPRYNSYEQYF. CDR3 bases: TGTGCCAGCAGCCCACGCTACAACTCCTACGAGCAGTACTTC. The chain recombines TRBV14 with TRBJ2-7; no firm D call. Germline V gene lookup returns CDR1 SGHDN and CDR2 FVKESK. The CDR3 is 14 amino acids. V dropped 4 bases and J dropped 0 bases, with 10 bases sitting between them.

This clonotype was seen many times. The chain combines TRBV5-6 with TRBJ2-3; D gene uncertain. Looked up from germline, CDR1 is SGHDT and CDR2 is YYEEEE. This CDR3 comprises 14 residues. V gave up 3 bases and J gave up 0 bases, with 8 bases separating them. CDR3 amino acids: CASSSDTSTDTQYF. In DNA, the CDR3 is TGTGCCAGCAGCTCAGATACTAGCACAGATACGCAGTATTTT.

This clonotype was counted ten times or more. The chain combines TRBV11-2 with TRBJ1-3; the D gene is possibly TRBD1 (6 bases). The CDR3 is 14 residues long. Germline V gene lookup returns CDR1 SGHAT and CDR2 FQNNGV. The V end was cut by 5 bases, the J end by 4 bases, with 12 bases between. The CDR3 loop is CASSPQGSGNTIYF. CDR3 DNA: TGTGCCAGCAGCCCACAGGGTTCGGGAAACACCATATATTTT.